These 4 T cell receptor beta chains were sequenced from one sample in a study of beta chain features in type 1 diabetes. Since all of the isolated RNA was reverse transcribed, expressed TCRB transcripts were what got sequenced. Measured with immunoSEQ multiplex PCR; TCRdb has only the in-frame clones, and not every one. The top ten hold roughly 1% of the sample, which has about 290,000 clones, about 7.8% seen once. Sequenced material: central memory CD4+ T cells from blood. The receptor source for this set is a woman aged 18-29 years in good health.

This rearrangement joins TRBV7-2 to TRBJ2-5, with D perhaps matching TRBD1 or TRBD2 (6 bases each). The V end was cut by 5 bases, the J end by 2 bases, with 15 bases between. The germline V gene encodes CDR1 SGHTA and CDR2 FQGNSA. The CDR3 spans 15 residues. The CDR3 reads CASSRSAGTQETQYF. CDR3 in DNA: TGTGCCAGCAGCCGTTCCGCGGGGACACAAGAGACCCAGTACTTC.

This rearrangement joins TRBV4-2 to TRBJ2-2; the D gene could be TRBD1 or TRBD2 (5 bases each). V gave up 1 base and J gave up 1 base, with 13 bases separating them. This CDR3 contains 17 residues. Germline CDR1 LGHNA, CDR2 YNFKEQ. The CDR3 sequence: CASSQVQEALNTGELFF. The CDR3, as DNA: TGTGCCAGCAGCCAAGTACAGGAGGCTCTGAACACCGGGGAGCTGTTTTTT.

This clone was observed a handful of times. J is TRBJ1-1 and V is TRBV29-1; unclear D gene. The CDR3 sequence is 13 residues long. With 6 bases removed from V and 0 bases from J, the gap between germline ends came to 11 bases. Germline V gene lookup returns CDR1 SQVTM and CDR2 ANQGSEA. CDR3: CSVAKGMNTEAFF. CDR3 sequence (DNA): TGCAGCGTCGCGAAGGGCATGAACACTGAAGCTTTCTTT.

The chain employs TRBV7-2 and TRBJ1-1; D is ambiguous. CDR1 is SGHTA and CDR2 is FQGNSA in the germline V gene. Between the trimmed V and J ends, which lost 1 base and 0 bases, there was a span of 15 bases. The CDR3 covers 17 residues. The CDR3 sequence: CASSLGPAARMNTEAFF. CDR3 nucleotide sequence: TGTGCCAGCAGCTTAGGCCCCGCAGCCCGCATGAACACTGAAGCTTTCTTT.